These T cell receptor beta chains were read from a single sample in a study of vaccination effects on CD4 cells after COVID-19. Clones were sequenced by immunoSEQ multiplex PCR, and TCRdb holds only the in-frame ones, with some missing. In the table there are some 69,000 clones, over 70% of which are singletons. Which antigens these TCRs recognize remains unknown. The input for sequencing was CD4+ T cells from PBMCs cultured with HCoV-229E spike peptides, taken after COVID-19 vaccination. These receptors all stem from a human donor who received a COVID-19 vaccine. CDR3s leave out the opening cysteine and the closing phenylalanine or tryptophan. Clone size, where shown, is once, few, many, or a class for clones that have expanded.

size,V,J,CDR3
NA,TRBV7-9,TRBJ1-1,ASSLAGHQVAEAF
NA,TRBV19,TRBJ2-5,ASSISGETQY
few,TRBV11-2,TRBJ2-2,ASRPRQAQGGELF
NA,TRBV5-1,TRBJ2-2,ASSLNSGGPNTGELF
NA,TRBV15,TRBJ2-2,ATSRDLLAGGANTGELF
NA,TRBV21-1,TRBJ1-1,ASSRTGRNTEAF
NA,TRBV9,TRBJ2-3,ASSSRLAGATLTDTQY
NA,TRBV3-1/TRBV3-2,TRBJ2-2,ASSQDPALPGELF
NA,TRBV18,TRBJ1-2,AGSQTSNYGYT
NA,TRBV10-1,TRBJ2-3,ASSESGTADVY
NA,TRBV12-3/TRBV12-4,TRBJ2-5,ASGGAQETQY